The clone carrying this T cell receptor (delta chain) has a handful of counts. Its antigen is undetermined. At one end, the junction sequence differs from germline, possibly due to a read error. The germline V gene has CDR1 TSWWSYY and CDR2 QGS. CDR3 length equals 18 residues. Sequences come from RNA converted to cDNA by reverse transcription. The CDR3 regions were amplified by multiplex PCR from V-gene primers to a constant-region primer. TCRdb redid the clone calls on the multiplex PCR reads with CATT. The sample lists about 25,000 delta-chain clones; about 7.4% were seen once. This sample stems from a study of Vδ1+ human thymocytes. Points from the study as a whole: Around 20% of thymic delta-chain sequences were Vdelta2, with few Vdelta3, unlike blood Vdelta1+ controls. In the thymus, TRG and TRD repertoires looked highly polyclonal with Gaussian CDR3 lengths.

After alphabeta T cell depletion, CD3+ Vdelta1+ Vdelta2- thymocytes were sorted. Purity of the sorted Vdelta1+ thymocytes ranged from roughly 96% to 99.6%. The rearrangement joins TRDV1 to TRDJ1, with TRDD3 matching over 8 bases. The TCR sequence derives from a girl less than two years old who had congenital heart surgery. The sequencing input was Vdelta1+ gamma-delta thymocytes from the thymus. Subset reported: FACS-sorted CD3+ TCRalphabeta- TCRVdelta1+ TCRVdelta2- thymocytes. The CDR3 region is CALGEGILRDTDTDELIF. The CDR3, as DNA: TGTGCTCTTGGGGAAGGAATCCTACGGGATACGGACACCGATGAACTCATCTTT.